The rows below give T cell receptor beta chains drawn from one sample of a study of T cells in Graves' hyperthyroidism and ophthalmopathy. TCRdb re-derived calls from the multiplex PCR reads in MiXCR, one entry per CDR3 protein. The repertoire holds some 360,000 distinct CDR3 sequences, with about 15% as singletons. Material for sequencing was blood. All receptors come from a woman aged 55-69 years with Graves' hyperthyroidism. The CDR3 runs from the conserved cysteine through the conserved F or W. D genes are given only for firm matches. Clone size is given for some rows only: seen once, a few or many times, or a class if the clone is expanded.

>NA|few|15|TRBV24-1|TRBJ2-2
TGTGCCACCGGAGACACCCTTGGGGGCACCGGGGAGCTGTTTTTT
CATGDTLGGTGELFF
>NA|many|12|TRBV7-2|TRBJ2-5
TGTGCCAGCAGCCCGACGGATGAGACCCAGTACTTC
CASSPTDETQYF
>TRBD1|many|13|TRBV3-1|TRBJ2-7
TGTGCCAGCAGCCCAACGGACAGGCTAGAGCAGTACTTC
CASSPTDRLEQYF
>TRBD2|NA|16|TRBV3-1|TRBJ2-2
TGTGCCAGCAGCCTACTAGCGGGAACCGTGGCCGGGGAGCTGTTTTTT
CASSLLAGTVAGELFF
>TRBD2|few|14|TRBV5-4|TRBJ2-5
TGTGCCAGCAGCGCAGCCGGGACTAGCGGTTTTCAGTACTTC
CASSAAGTSGFQYF
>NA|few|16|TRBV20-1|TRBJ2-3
TGCAGTGCTCGAAACCGGGGACTCTTCCCCACAGATACGCAGTATTTT
CSARNRGLFPTDTQYF
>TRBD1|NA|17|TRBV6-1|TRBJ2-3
TGTGCCAGCAGCTCACGACAGGGCCCTACGGGCACAGATACGCAGTATTTT
CASSSRQGPTGTDTQYF
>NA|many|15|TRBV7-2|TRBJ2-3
TGTGCCAGCAGCTTAATGGACGGTTCCACAGATACGCAGTATTTT
CASSLMDGSTDTQYF
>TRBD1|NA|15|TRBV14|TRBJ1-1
TGTGCCAGCAGCCAAGAGGGGAGAGGGGGCGCTGAAGCTTTCTTT
CASSQEGRGGAEAFF
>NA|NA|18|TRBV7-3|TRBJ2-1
TGTGCCAGCAGCTTAGCTGGTCAGAGGGGGAGACCTGGGGATGAGCAGTTCTTC
CASSLAGQRGRPGDEQFF
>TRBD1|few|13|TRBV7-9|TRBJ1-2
TGTGCCAGCAGCCCGGACAGGGGGCTTGGCTACACCTTC
CASSPDRGLGYTF
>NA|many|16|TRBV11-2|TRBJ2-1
TGTGCCAGCAGCTCGTCATACGGTCAAAACTACAATGAGCAGTTCTTC
CASSSSYGQNYNEQFF
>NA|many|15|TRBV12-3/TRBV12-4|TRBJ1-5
TGTGCCAGCAGTAATTCGGACGGGAAGAATCAGCCCCAGCATTTT
CASSNSDGKNQPQHF
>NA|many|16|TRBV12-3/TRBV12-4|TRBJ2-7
TGTGCCAGCAGTTTAACCAGGACCTACGAGGGGGACGAGCAGTACTTC
CASSLTRTYEGDEQYF
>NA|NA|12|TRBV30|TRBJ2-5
TGTGCCTGGAGCTTAAGACCGACGGTCTTTTACTTC
CAWSLRPTVFYF
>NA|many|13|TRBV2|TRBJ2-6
TGTGCCAGCGGGGGTTCTGGGGCCAACGTCCTGACTTTC
CASGGSGANVLTF
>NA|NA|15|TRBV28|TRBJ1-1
TGTGCCAGCAGTTTGGTTTTTAACGGGAACACTGAAGCTTTCTTT
CASSLVFNGNTEAFF
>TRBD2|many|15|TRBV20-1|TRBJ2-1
TGCAGTGCTAGGAACTCAGCGGGAGAGTACAATGAGCAGTTCTTC
CSARNSAGEYNEQFF
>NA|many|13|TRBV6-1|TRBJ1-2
TGTGCCAGCAGTTACCTTACAGGGAATGGCTACACCTTC
CASSYLTGNGYTF
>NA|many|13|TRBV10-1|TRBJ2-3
TGCGCCAGCTCGCACGGAAGCACAGATACGCAGTATTTT
CASSHGSTDTQYF
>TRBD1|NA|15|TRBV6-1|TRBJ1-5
TGTGCCACCACAGGGGTGGGAAATAGCAATCAGCCCCAGCATTTT
CATTGVGNSNQPQHF
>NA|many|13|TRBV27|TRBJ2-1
TGTGCCAGCAGCCACGGACCGAACAATGAGCAGTTCTTC
CASSHGPNNEQFF
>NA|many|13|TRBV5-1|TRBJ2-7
TGCGCCAGCAGCCCATCGGAAGGCGTCGAGCAGTACTTC
CASSPSEGVEQYF
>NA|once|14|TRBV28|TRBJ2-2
TGTGCCAGCAGTTTAGACGGTAACACCGGGGTGCTGTTTTTT
CASSLDGNTGVLFF
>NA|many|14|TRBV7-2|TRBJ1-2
TGTGCCAGCAGCTTAGCGCCGGGCGGCTATGGCTACACCTTC
CASSLAPGGYGYTF
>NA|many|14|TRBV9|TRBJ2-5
TGTGCCAGCAGCGTAGGCAGTCAGGGAGAGACCCAGTACTTC
CASSVGSQGETQYF
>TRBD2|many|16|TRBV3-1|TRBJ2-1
TGTGCCAGCAGCCGCCTTCTAGCGGGAGATCCCAATGAGCAGTTCTTC
CASSRLLAGDPNEQFF
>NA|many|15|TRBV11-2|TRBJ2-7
TGTGCCAGCAGCTTAGTTTGGGGGGGCGCGGGTGAGCAGTACTTC
CASSLVWGGAGEQYF